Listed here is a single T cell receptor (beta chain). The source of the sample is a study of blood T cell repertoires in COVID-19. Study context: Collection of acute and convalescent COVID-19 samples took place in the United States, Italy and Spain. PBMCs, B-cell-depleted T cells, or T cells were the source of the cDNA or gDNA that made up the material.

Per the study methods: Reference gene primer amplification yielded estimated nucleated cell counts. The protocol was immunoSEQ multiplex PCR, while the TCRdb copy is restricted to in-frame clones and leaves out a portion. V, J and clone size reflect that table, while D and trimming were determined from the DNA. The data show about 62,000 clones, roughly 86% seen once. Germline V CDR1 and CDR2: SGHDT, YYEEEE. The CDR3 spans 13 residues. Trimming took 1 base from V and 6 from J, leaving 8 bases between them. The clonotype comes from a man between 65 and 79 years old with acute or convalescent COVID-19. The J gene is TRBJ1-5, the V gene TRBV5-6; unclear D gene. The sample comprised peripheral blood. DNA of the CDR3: TGTGCCAGCAGCTTGTCGGGAGCTCAGCCCCAGCATTTT. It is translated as CASSLSGAQPQHF.